Below are 17 T cell receptor beta chains sequenced from a single sample in a study of shared clonotypes between healthy human individuals. Repertoires were generated with immunoSEQ multiplex PCR, while TCRdb's copy carries only in-frame clones and drops some. The sample includes approximately 2.1 million clones, approximately 93% of them seen just once. The specimen sequenced was naive CD4+ T cells from PBMCs. Subset indicated: CD45RA+ positively selected. These receptors were collected from a man younger than 35 in good health. Some clones in this sample may be carry-over from other donors' samples.

This clone was seen just once. J is TRBJ2-3 and V is TRBV5-4; D may match TRBD1 or TRBD2 (5 bases each). This CDR3 has 14 amino acids. Between the trimmed V and J ends, which lost 4 bases and 4 bases, there was a span of 13 bases. Germline V gene sequence: CDR1 SGHNT, CDR2 YYREEE (reference sequence). The CDR3 here is CASSPDGTADTQYF. The CDR3 nucleotides are TGTGCCAGCAGCCCTGACGGGACGGCAGATACGCAGTATTTT.

The chain recombines TRBV6-5 with TRBJ2-2, with D perhaps TRBD2 (5 bases). Trimming stripped 7 bases from V and 5 bases from J, with 11 bases between. This CDR3 is built from 13 residues. Per the germline V gene, CDR1 is MNHEY and CDR2 is SVGAGI. CDR3: CASMASWTGELFF. In nucleotides, the CDR3 is TGTGCCAGCATGGCTAGCTGGACCGGGGAGCTGTTTTTT.

J is TRBJ1-5 and V is TRBV18, with 10 bases that match TRBD1. J lost 1 base, V lost 3 bases, and 6 bases had no gene match. The CDR3 runs to 17 residues. Germline V gives CDR1 KGHSH, CDR2 LQKENI. CDR3 nucleotides: TGTGCCAGCTCACCTAGTGGACAGGGGGTAAGCAATCAGCCCCAGCATTTT. Translation: CASSPSGQGVSNQPQHF.

This clone was detected only once. The chain uses TRBV27 and TRBJ2-7, with 9 bases identical to TRBD1. Germline CDR1 is MNHEY and CDR2 is SMNVEV (reference sequence). This CDR3 has 14 amino acids. V lost 2 bases to trimming and J lost 8 bases; unmatched junction nucleotides: 7. The CDR3 sequence is CASSLPGGTGKQYF. The CDR3 nucleotides read TGTGCCAGCAGTTTACCCGGAGGGACAGGGAAGCAGTACTTC.

This sequence joins TRBV7-6 and TRBJ2-7; 7 bases line up with TRBD1. The CDR3 has 15 residues. V dropped 0 bases and J dropped 3; count of bases not matched to a gene: 5. CDR1 and CDR2 from the germline V gene are SGHVS and FNYEAQ. The CDR3 DNA sequence: TGTGCCAGCAGCTTAGCAGGGACAGACTACTACGAGCAGTACTTC. Its protein is CASSLAGTDYYEQYF.

A word on this clone: Within the sample, other DNA sequences also encode this same CDR3. V usage is TRBV7-8 and J usage is TRBJ1-2; possibly TRBD1 for D (5 bases). CDR1 is SGHVS and CDR2 is FQNEAQ in the germline V gene. Trimming stripped 1 base from V and 3 bases from J, with 6 bases between. This CDR3 spans 13 amino acids. CDR3 nucleotides: TGTGCCAGCAGCTTAGGCAGGGACTATGGCTACACCTTC. It is translated as CASSLGRDYGYTF. Full variable domain (rest looked up from reference TRBV7-8 and TRBJ1-2): GAGVSQSPRYKVAKRGQDVALRCDPISGHVSLFWYQQALGQGPEFLTYFQNEAQLDKSGLPSDRFFAERPEGSVSTLKIQRTQQEDSAVYLCASSLGRDYGYTFGSGTRLTVV.

The chain carries TRBV9 and TRBJ1-2; 7 bases are shared with TRBD1. The CDR3 has 15 amino acids. The germline V gene has CDR1 SGDLS and CDR2 YYNGEE. Losses at the gene ends were 5 bases for V and 5 bases for J; bases not matched to a gene: 12. The CDR3 DNA is TGTGCCAGCAGGTTAGAGGCGGCAGGGGGGTATGGCTACACCTTC. It is translated as CASRLEAAGGYGYTF.

V and J are TRBV28 and TRBJ2-7; 9 nucleotides align to TRBD1. CDR1 is MDHEN, CDR2 SYDVKM, per germline. This CDR3 comprises 15 residues. The junction had 6 bases not matched to a gene; V was cut back by 4 bases and J by 2 bases. The CDR3 region has the DNA TGTGCCAGCAGTTCCTCCGGGACAGGGACCTACGAGCAGTACTTC. Its protein is CASSSSGTGTYEQYF. The full variable domain, completed using reference TRBV28 and TRBJ2-7, is DVKVTQSSRYLVKRTGEKVFLECVQDMDHENMFWYRQDPGLGLRLIYFSYDVKMKEKGDIPEGYSVSREKKERFSLILESASTNQTSMYLCASSSSGTGTYEQYFGPGTRLTVT.

The V and J genes are TRBV4-1 and TRBJ2-1; no firm D call. Germline CDR1 reads MGHRA; CDR2 reads YSYEKL. V was shortened by 1 base and J by 4 bases, with 17 bases between the two germline ends. The CDR3 has 17 residues. CDR3 sequence: CASSQGRQASVYNEQFF. For the CDR3, the DNA is TGCGCCAGCAGCCAAGGAAGGCAAGCGAGCGTTTACAATGAGCAGTTCTTC.

V gene TRBV5-1 combines with J gene TRBJ1-4, with TRBD1 as a possible D gene (6 bases). Between the trimmed V and J ends, which lost 3 bases and 1 base, there was a span of 10 bases. The CDR3 is 15 residues long. Per germline, CDR1 SGHRS and CDR2 YFSETQ. CDR3 amino acids: CASSSQGGTNEKLFF. The CDR3 DNA is TGCGCCAGCAGCTCACAGGGCGGAACTAATGAAAAACTGTTTTTT.

The rearrangement joins TRBV13 to TRBJ2-1, with no clear D. This CDR3 spans 13 amino acids. With 2 bases removed from V and 4 bases from J, the gap between germline ends came to 6 bases. The germline gives CDR1 PRHDT, CDR2 FYEKMQ (reference sequence). In DNA, the CDR3 is TGTGCCAGCAGCTTACTGGGGTACAATGAGCAGTTCTTC. Translating it yields CASSLLGYNEQFF.

This sequence joins TRBV19 and TRBJ2-1, with 14 bases matching TRBD2. With V trimmed by 10 bases and J by 4 bases, 12 bases remained unmatched. In germline, CDR1 is LNHDA, CDR2 SQIVND (reference sequence). The length of the CDR3 is 17 residues. CDR3 amino acids: CATTSGTSGRRYNEQFF. CDR3 coding DNA: TGTGCCACCACGTCCGGGACTAGCGGGAGAAGGTACAATGAGCAGTTCTTC.

The sample holds a few counts of this clone. This chain links TRBV5-4 with TRBJ2-1; no clear D gene. V was pared by 0 bases and J by 3 bases, with 4 bases between. The CDR3 runs 13 residues. Germline CDR1 reads SGHNT; CDR2 reads YYREEE (reference sequence). CDR3 in DNA: TGTGCCAGCAGCTTGGACGACTACAATGAGCAGTTCTTC. Protein product: CASSLDDYNEQFF.

This chain links TRBV2 with TRBJ2-1, with D tentatively TRBD1 (6 bases). V lost 6 bases and J lost 8, with 20 bases in between. Germline loops: CDR1 SNHLY, CDR2 FYNNEI. This CDR3 is built from 15 residues. DNA for the CDR3: TGTGCCAGCAGCGCAGGGGACGCTACGGCCGATGAGCAGTTCTTC. This codes for CASSAGDATADEQFF.

This clone occurred many times. This chain links TRBV5-1 with TRBJ2-5; 10 nucleotides align to TRBD2. V dropped 7 bases and J dropped 5; count of bases not matched to a gene: 11. This CDR3 comprises 15 residues. The V gene's germline CDR1 is SGHRS and CDR2 YFSETQ. CDR3 nucleotide sequence: TGCGCCAGCTATAGCGGGAGGACCGCTCTGGAGACCCAGTACTTC. Amino acids: CASYSGRTALETQYF. Complete variable domain (other parts from reference TRBV5-1 and TRBJ2-5): KAGVTQTPRYLIKTRGQQVTLSCSPISGHRSVSWYQQTPGQGLQFLFEYFSETQRNKGNFPGRFSGRQFSNSRSEMNVSTLELGDSALYLCASYSGRTALETQYFGPGTRLLVL.

The rearrangement uses TRBV2 and TRBJ2-7; D possibly matches TRBD1 or TRBD2 (5 bases each). The CDR3 has 14 amino acids. V shed 7 bases and J shed 0 bases, with 13 bases lying between them. Germline V gene lookup returns CDR1 SNHLY and CDR2 FYNNEI. CDR3 sequence reads: CASNLERGSYEQYF. For the CDR3, the DNA is TGTGCCAGCAACCTTGAGAGGGGCTCCTACGAGCAGTACTTC. The full variable domain, rest sourced from reference TRBV2 and TRBJ2-7, is EPEVTQTPSHQVTQMGQEVILRCVPISNHLYFYWYRQILGQKVEFLVSFYNNEISEKSEIFDDQFSVERPDGSNFTLKIRSTKLEDSAMYFCASNLERGSYEQYFGPGTRLTVT.

This sequence joins TRBV7-9 and TRBJ2-1; maybe TRBD2 (6 bases). The length of the CDR3 is 15 residues. The germline gives CDR1 SEHNR, CDR2 FQNEAQ (reference sequence). V was clipped by 7 bases and J by 8 bases, with 21 bases between them. The CDR3 loop is CASTIGGAGMDEQFF. CDR3 DNA: TGTGCCAGCACCATCGGAGGGGCGGGAATGGATGAGCAGTTCTTC.